This T cell receptor beta chain is from a study of T cell changes during pregnancy in multiple sclerosis. The CDR3 spans 13 residues. Per germline, CDR1 LNHDA and CDR2 SQIVND (reference sequence). V was pared by 6 bases and J by 5 bases, with 10 bases between. This clone was detected once. Using immunoSEQ multiplex PCR, the repertoire was profiled, and TCRdb retains in-frame clones only, with some absent. The sample gives 35,000 to 45,000 clones, around 90% of which show up once; over 0.85% is in the top ten. This receptor was identified in a female donor with multiple sclerosis, enrolled in a pregnancy study. Specimen: CD4+ T cells from peripheral blood mononuclear cells, collected after pregnancy. The chain combines TRBV19 with TRBJ2-2; D may be TRBD2 (6 bases). DNA of the CDR3: TGTGCCAGTAGCTTCGCGGGGACCGGGGAGCTGTTTTTT. Translating it yields CASSFAGTGELFF.